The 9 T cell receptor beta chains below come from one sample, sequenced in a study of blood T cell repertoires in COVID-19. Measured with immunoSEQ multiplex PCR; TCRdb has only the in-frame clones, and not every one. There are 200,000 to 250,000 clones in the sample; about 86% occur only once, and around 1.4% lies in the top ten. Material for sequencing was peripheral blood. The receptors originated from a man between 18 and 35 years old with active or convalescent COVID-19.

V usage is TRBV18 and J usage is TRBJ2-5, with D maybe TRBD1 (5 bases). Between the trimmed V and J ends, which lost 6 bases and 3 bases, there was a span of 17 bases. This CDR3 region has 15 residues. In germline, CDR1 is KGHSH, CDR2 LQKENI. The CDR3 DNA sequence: TGTGCCAGCTCCCCTACCAGGGCGCCAAAAGAGACCCAGTACTTC. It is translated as CASSPTRAPKETQYF.

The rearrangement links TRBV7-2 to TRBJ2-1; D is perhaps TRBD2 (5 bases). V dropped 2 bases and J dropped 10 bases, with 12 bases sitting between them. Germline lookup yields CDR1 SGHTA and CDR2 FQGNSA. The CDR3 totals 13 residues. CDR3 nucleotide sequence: TGTGCCAGCAGCTTAATTAAAGAGCGGGAGCAGTTCTTC. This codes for CASSLIKEREQFF.

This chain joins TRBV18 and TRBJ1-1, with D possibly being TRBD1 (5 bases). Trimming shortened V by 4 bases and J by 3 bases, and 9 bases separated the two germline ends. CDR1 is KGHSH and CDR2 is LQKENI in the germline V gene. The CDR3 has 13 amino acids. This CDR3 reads CASSQGRDTEAFF. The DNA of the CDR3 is TGTGCCAGCTCACAGGGGAGGGACACTGAAGCTTTCTTT. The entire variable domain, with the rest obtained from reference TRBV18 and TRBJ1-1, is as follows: NAGVMQNPRHLVRRRGQEARLRCSPMKGHSHVYWYRQLPEEGLKFMVYLQKENIIDESGMPKERFSAEFPKEGPSILRIQQVVRGDSAAYFCASSQGRDTEAFFGQGTRLTVV.

The CDR3 loop is CSVVEETQYF. CDR3 DNA sequence: TGCAGCGTTGTAGAAGAGACCCAGTACTTC. The V call is TRBV29-1, the J call TRBJ2-5; D remains unclear. V gave up 4 bases and J gave up 3 bases, with 3 bases separating them. In germline, CDR1 is SQVTM, CDR2 ANQGSEA. The CDR3 covers 10 residues.

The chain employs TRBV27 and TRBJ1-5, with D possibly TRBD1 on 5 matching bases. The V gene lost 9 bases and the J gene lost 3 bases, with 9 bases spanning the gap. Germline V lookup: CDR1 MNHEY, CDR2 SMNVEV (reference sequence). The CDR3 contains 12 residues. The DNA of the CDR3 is TGTGCCAGTGGAGGGACCAATCAGCCCCAGCATTTT. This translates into CASGGTNQPQHF.

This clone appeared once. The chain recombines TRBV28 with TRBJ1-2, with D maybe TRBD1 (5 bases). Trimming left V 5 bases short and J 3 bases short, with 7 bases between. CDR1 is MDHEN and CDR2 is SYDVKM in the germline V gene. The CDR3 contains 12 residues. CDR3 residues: CASSKGYYGYTF. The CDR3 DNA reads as TGTGCCAGCAGTAAGGGGTACTATGGCTACACCTTC.

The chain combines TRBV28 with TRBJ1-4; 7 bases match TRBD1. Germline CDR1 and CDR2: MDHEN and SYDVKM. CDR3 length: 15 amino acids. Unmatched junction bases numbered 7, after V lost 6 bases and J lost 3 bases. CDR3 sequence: CASSTRQGSNEKLFF. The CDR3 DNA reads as TGTGCCAGCAGCACCCGACAGGGATCTAATGAAAAACTGTTTTTT.

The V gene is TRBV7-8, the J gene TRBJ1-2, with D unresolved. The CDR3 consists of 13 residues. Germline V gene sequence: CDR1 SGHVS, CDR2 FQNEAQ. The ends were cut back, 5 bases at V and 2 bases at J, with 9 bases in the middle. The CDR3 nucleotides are TGTGCCAGCAGCGCGGGAATAAACTATGGCTACACCTTC. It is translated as CASSAGINYGYTF.

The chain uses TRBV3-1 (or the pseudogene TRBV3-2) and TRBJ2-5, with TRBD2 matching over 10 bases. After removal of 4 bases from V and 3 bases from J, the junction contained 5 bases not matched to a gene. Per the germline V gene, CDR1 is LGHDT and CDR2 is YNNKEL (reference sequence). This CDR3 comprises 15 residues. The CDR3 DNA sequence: TGTGCCAGCAGCCCTTTAGCGGGAGGAAAAGAGACCCAGTACTTC. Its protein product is CASSPLAGGKETQYF.